One and the same sample provided the 19 T cell receptor beta chains below, sequenced in a study of cytomegalovirus exposure and HLA in healthy donors. It was with 60 Vbeta and 13 Jbeta primers that the PCR ran. Clones were read by immunoSEQ multiplex PCR, and TCRdb kept only the in-frame ones, dropping some. Of 160,000 or so clones in the sample, under 90% were seen once. The sample was PBMCs. Receptors were obtained from a man in his late teens or twenties in good health and CMV-seronegative.

The rearrangement links TRBV28 to TRBJ2-7; 7 positions agree with TRBD1. This CDR3 is built from 15 residues. The germline CDR1 and CDR2 sequences are MDHEN and SYDVKM. The ends lost 4 bases at V and 2 bases at J; junction bases unmatched: 8. The chain's CDR3 is CASSSPTGWTYEQYF. The CDR3 DNA reads as TGTGCCAGCAGTTCCCCGACAGGGTGGACCTACGAGCAGTACTTC.

The chain employs TRBV6-5 and TRBJ1-5; TRBD1 matches 10 bases. V lost 2 bases, J lost 4 bases, and 2 bases stayed unmatched. The CDR3 contains 15 residues. The germline V gene has CDR1 MNHEY and CDR2 SVGAGI. In DNA, the CDR3 is TGTGCCAGCAGTTACGGGGGACAGGGGAATCAGCCCCAGCATTTT. Protein sequence: CASSYGGQGNQPQHF.

The chain joins TRBV28 to TRBJ2-1; D call uncertain. Germline V CDR1 and CDR2: MDHEN, SYDVKM. CDR3 size: 13 residues. V was shortened by 5 bases and J by 4 bases, with 9 bases between the two germline ends. This CDR3 reads CASSPPGYNEQFF. CDR3 nucleotides: TGTGCCAGCAGTCCCCCCGGTTACAATGAGCAGTTCTTC.

This rearrangement joins TRBV4-1 to TRBJ2-5; 8 positions match TRBD2. Germline V gene lookup returns CDR1 MGHRA and CDR2 YSYEKL. V lost 6 bases to trimming and J lost 1 base; unmatched junction nucleotides: 10. The CDR3 loop spans 16 amino acids. In DNA, the CDR3 is TGCGCCAGCAGGAGTCCTAGCGGGCCCACCCAAGAGACCCAGTACTTC. This sequence encodes CASRSPSGPTQETQYF.

This clone was picked up a small number of times. The V gene is TRBV27, the J gene TRBJ1-6, with D possibly being TRBD1 (5 bases). The germline V gene encodes CDR1 MNHEY and CDR2 SMNVEV (reference sequence). This CDR3 is 15 amino acids long. V dropped 2 bases and J dropped 5 bases, with 10 bases sitting between them. The CDR3 spells CASSLHGHDNSPLHF. The DNA of the CDR3 is TGTGCCAGCAGTTTACACGGACACGATAATTCACCCCTCCACTTT.

Of note for this clone: Other DNA sequences in the same sample also yield this CDR3. The V gene is TRBV9, the J gene TRBJ2-1; 8 bases align to TRBD2. Trimming at V came to 0 bases and at J to 2 bases, leaving 1 base not matched to a gene. CDR3 length: 15 residues. CDR1 is SGDLS and CDR2 is YYNGEE in the germline V gene. The DNA for the CDR3 is TGTGCCAGCAGCGTAGGAGCGGGAGCCTACAATGAGCAGTTCTTC. Its protein is CASSVGAGAYNEQFF.

This clone is a singleton in its sample. The V gene is TRBV11-2, the J gene TRBJ2-1, with 13 bases fitting TRBD2. Per germline, CDR1 SGHAT and CDR2 FQNNGV. CDR3 length equals 16 residues. With V trimmed by 4 bases and J by 9 bases, 9 bases remained unmatched. The CDR3 is CASSSGTSGKLGEQFF. The CDR3 DNA follows: TGTGCCAGCAGCTCCGGGACTAGCGGGAAATTAGGTGAGCAGTTCTTC.

The chain links TRBV2 to TRBJ2-3, with TRBD1 as a possible D gene (6 bases). Germline assignment: CDR1 SNHLY and CDR2 FYNNEI. The CDR3 loop spans 13 amino acids. V lost 3 bases to trimming and J lost 3 bases, with 7 bases between them. The CDR3 reads CASSDGTTDTQYF. CDR3 nucleotides: TGTGCCAGCAGTGACGGGACAACAGATACGCAGTATTTT.

The gene calls are TRBV5-1 and TRBJ2-1, with 7 nucleotides matching TRBD1. The CDR3 spans 15 residues. After removal of 1 base from V and 6 bases from J, the junction contained 7 bases not matched to a gene. Germline V gene sequence: CDR1 SGHRS, CDR2 YFSETQ. The CDR3 nucleotides are TGCGCCAGCAGCTTGAGACAGGGCGTCTCCAATGAGCAGTTCTTC. It translates to CASSLRQGVSNEQFF. Supplemented by reference TRBV5-1 and TRBJ2-1, the full variable domain reads KAGVTQTPRYLIKTRGQQVTLSCSPISGHRSVSWYQQTPGQGLQFLFEYFSETQRNKGNFPGRFSGRQFSNSRSEMNVSTLELGDSALYLCASSLRQGVSNEQFFGPGTRLTVL.

The rearrangement links TRBV19 to TRBJ1-5, with 7 bases lining up with TRBD1. Germline values: CDR1 LNHDA, CDR2 SQIVND (reference sequence). V lost 3 bases to trimming and J lost 6 bases; unmatched junction nucleotides: 5. The CDR3 spans 14 residues. CDR3 in DNA: TGTGCCAGTAGTATGCGACAGGGAGGTCAGCCCCAGCATTTT. Protein sequence: CASSMRQGGQPQHF. The full variable domain, its missing parts supplied by reference TRBV19 and TRBJ1-5, is DGGITQSPKYLFRKEGQNVTLSCEQNLNHDAMYWYRQDPGQGLRLIYYSQIVNDFQKGDIAEGYSVSREKKESFPLTVTSAQKNPTAFYLCASSMRQGGQPQHFGDGTRLSIL.

The chain couples TRBV11-3 to TRBJ2-3, with a weak D call TRBD2 (6 bases). Trimming left V 5 bases short and J 0 bases short, with 9 bases between. Germline V gene data show CDR1 as SGHNT and CDR2 as YENEEA. CDR3 length: 14 residues. The CDR3 nucleotides are TGTGCCAGCAGCACCGGACTAAGCACAGATACGCAGTATTTT. This sequence encodes CASSTGLSTDTQYF.

The chain employs TRBV7-9 and TRBJ1-1; possible D gene TRBD1, 6 bases. V lost 1 base to trimming and J lost 7 bases, with 7 bases between them. This CDR3 spans 12 amino acids. Per germline, CDR1 SEHNR and CDR2 FQNEAQ (reference sequence). In DNA, the CDR3 is TGTGCCAGCAGCTTAGAGGGGGATGAAGCTTTCTTT. This sequence encodes CASSLEGDEAFF.

This clone appeared a few times. The V gene is TRBV4-1, the J gene TRBJ2-3; no firm D call. Trimming pared 0 bases from V and 6 bases from J, leaving 4 bases between. CDR1 and CDR2 (germline): MGHRA, YSYEKL. The CDR3 extends over 12 amino acids. CDR3 sequence: CASSQDRDTQYF. CDR3 sequence (DNA): TGCGCCAGCAGCCAAGATCGGGATACGCAGTATTTT.

The chain has TRBV29-1 and TRBJ1-1, with no clear D. Trimming shortened V by 4 bases and J by 6 bases, and 9 bases separated the two germline ends. Germline V lookup: CDR1 SQVTM, CDR2 ANQGSEA. The CDR3 length is 11 residues. The CDR3 spells CSVADGAEAFF. CDR3 coding DNA: TGCAGCGTTGCCGACGGGGCTGAAGCTTTCTTT. Based on the CDR3 plus reference TRBV29-1 and TRBJ1-1, the full variable domain is SAVISQKPSRDICQRGTSLTIQCQVDSQVTMMFWYRQQPGQSLTLIATANQGSEATYESGFVIDKFPISRPNLTFSTLTVSNMSPEDSSIYLCSVADGAEAFFGQGTRLTVV.

V is TRBV6-5 and J is TRBJ1-5; 9 bases line up with TRBD1. CDR1 is MNHEY, CDR2 SVGAGI, per germline. The junction had 5 bases not matched to a gene; V was cut back by 6 bases and J by 2 bases. There are 15 residues in the CDR3. This CDR3 is CASSSRDRGNQPQHF. CDR3 nucleotides: TGTGCCAGCAGCTCACGGGACAGGGGCAATCAGCCCCAGCATTTT.

The chain recombines TRBV5-5 with TRBJ2-1, with TRBD1 matching 8 bases. The V gene's germline CDR1 is SGHKS and CDR2 YYEKEE (reference sequence). This CDR3 has 14 residues. The V segment lost 4 bases and the J segment 1 base; nucleotides outside the gene matches: 1. The CDR3 sequence is CASSRTGSYNEQFF. The CDR3 region has the DNA TGTGCCAGCAGCCGGACAGGGTCCTACAATGAGCAGTTCTTC.

The chain carries TRBV2 and TRBJ2-3, with TRBD2 identical over 12 bases. With V trimmed by 4 bases and J by 6 bases, 5 bases remained unmatched. CDR3 size: 15 residues. Germline assignment: CDR1 SNHLY and CDR2 FYNNEI. The CDR3 spells CASSARLAGADTQYF. The CDR3 region has the DNA TGTGCCAGCAGTGCTCGACTAGCGGGGGCGGATACGCAGTATTTT.

V and J are TRBV28 and TRBJ1-4; D may be TRBD1 (6 bases). The CDR3 has 15 amino acids. Germline assignment: CDR1 MDHEN and CDR2 SYDVKM. Trimming pared 4 bases from V and 7 bases from J, leaving 16 bases between. The CDR3 loop is CASSSPGQILEKLFF. The CDR3 DNA sequence: TGTGCCAGCAGTTCCCCGGGACAAATACTTGAAAAACTGTTTTTT.

Comments on this clone: A junction boundary mismatches the germline segment, possibly from a read error. V is TRBV6-5 and J is TRBJ1-1, with 7 bases lining up with TRBD1. The CDR3 sequence is 13 residues long. Per germline, CDR1 MNHEY and CDR2 SVGAGI. CDR3 residues: CASSYGTDTEAFF. DNA for the CDR3: TGTGCCAGCAGTTATGGGACAGACACCGAAGCTTTCTTT.